This T cell receptor beta chain was sequenced during a study of CD8+CD57+ T cells in acquired aplastic anemia. Turning to the study itself: Sorted CD4+ and CD8+ cell DNA averaged approximately 3.4 ug.

Findings and limits, study-wide: Simpson's diversity of CD8+ cells was not significantly different in patients compared with controls.

Patients included in sequencing had previously demonstrated CD8+CD57+ cell expansion by flow cytometry. Every one of the patients had aplastic anemia (severe, acquired). Receipt of therapy had not occurred in any patient by the time of blood sampling. The CDR3 is 16 residues long. The germline gives CDR1 SNHLY, CDR2 FYNNEI. The trim removed 8 bases at V and 2 bases at J, leaving 10 bases unmatched. Notes on this clonotype: The antigen remains unidentified.

Genomic DNA served as template for TCR beta VDJ and CDR3 profiling. Via MiXCR, TCRdb re-called the reads, giving one row per CDR3 protein. The data show 180,000 or so distinct CDR3 sequences, around 48% seen once. The TCR was taken from a human donor with aplastic anemia. The rearrangement joins TRBV2 to TRBJ2-1; TRBD1 matches 9 bases. Source material: sorted CD4+, CD8+, or CD8+CD57+ T cells (not recorded which) from PBMCs. Here the CDR3 DNA reads TGTGCCAGCGGCAAGCAGGGACAGGGTACCTACAATGAGCAGTTCTTC. Its protein is CASGKQGQGTYNEQFF. Looking up the rest from reference TRBV2 and TRBJ2-1 gives the full variable domain: EPEVTQTPSHQVTQMGQEVILRCVPISNHLYFYWYRQILGQKVEFLVSFYNNEISEKSEIFDDQFSVERPDGSNFTLKIRSTKLEDSAMYFCASGKQGQGTYNEQFFGPGTRLTVL.